A single sample gave rise to the 20 T cell receptor beta chains below, sequenced in a study of cytomegalovirus exposure and HLA in healthy donors. Both 60 Vbeta primers and 13 Jbeta primers went into the PCR. Sequencing was performed with immunoSEQ multiplex PCR; in TCRdb, only in-frame clones are kept and a portion is missing. This sample has 150,000 to 200,000 clones, with approximately 70% found just once. The source material was PBMCs. The receptors shown here come from a man aged 35-49 years in good health and CMV-seropositive.

V is TRBV9 and J is TRBJ2-3, with TRBD2 identical over 7 bases. The J segment lost 0 bases and the V segment lost 7 bases, leaving 5 bases of the junction unmatched. CDR1 and CDR2 from the germline V gene are SGDLS and YYNGEE. The CDR3 extends over 14 amino acids. The CDR3 here is CASQSGASTDTQYF. The CDR3 DNA sequence: TGTGCCAGCCAAAGCGGGGCTAGCACAGATACGCAGTATTTT.

This clone was picked up a small number of times. The rearrangement uses TRBV5-3 and TRBJ1-5; the D is unclear. TRBV5-3 is an open reading frame whose function is uncertain. CDR3 length equals 18 residues. V was trimmed by 1 base and J by 0 bases, leaving 17 bases between them. The DNA for the CDR3 is TGTGCCAGAAGCTTGTCCGCCCAAGGGAGTCCTAGCAATCAGCCCCAGCATTTT. Its protein product is CARSLSAQGSPSNQPQHF.

V usage is TRBV5-1 and J usage is TRBJ2-3; maybe TRBD2 (6 bases). Germline CDR1 SGHRS, CDR2 YFSETQ. This CDR3 spans 15 amino acids. The V gene lost 4 bases and the J gene lost 2 bases, with 14 bases spanning the gap. This chain's CDR3 is CASSPPAGSTDTQYF. CDR3 bases: TGCGCCAGCAGCCCCCCCGCGGGGTCCACAGATACGCAGTATTTT.

The V call is TRBV15, the J call TRBJ1-3, with 7 bases fitting TRBD1. Germline trimming cut 1 base from V and 0 bases from J; bases unmatched to any gene: 3. CDR1 is LNHNV and CDR2 is YYDKDF in the germline V gene (reference sequence). CDR3 length: 16 amino acids. For the CDR3, the DNA is TGTGCCACCAGCAGAGCAACAGGGGCCTCTGGAAACACCATATATTTT. This encodes CATSRATGASGNTIYF.

The rearrangement joins TRBV9 to TRBJ1-6; possible D gene TRBD1, 6 bases. V shed 3 bases and J shed 6 bases, with 13 bases lying between them. CDR1 SGDLS and CDR2 YYNGEE come from the germline V gene. The length of the CDR3 is 15 residues. The CDR3 nucleotides read TGTGCCAGCAGCGCGACCGGGACAAGTAATTCACCCCTCCACTTT. The encoded protein is CASSATGTSNSPLHF. Together with reference TRBV9 and TRBJ1-6, the CDR3 gives the full variable domain: DSGVTQTPKHLITATGQRVTLRCSPRSGDLSVYWYQQSLDQGLQFLIQYYNGEERAKGNILERFSAQQFPDLHSELNLSSLELGDSALYFCASSATGTSNSPLHFGNGTRLTVT.

This chain uses TRBV11-2 with TRBJ2-7; 7 bases agree with TRBD1. The length of the CDR3 is 14 residues. Unmatched junction bases numbered 6, after V lost 5 bases and J lost 2 bases. Germline CDR1 SGHAT, CDR2 FQNNGV. The CDR3 sequence: CASSPGQFAYEQYF. DNA for the CDR3: TGTGCCAGCAGCCCGGGACAGTTCGCCTACGAGCAGTACTTC.

The genes are TRBV5-6 and TRBJ1-5; TRBD1 aligns across 7 bases. After removal of 0 bases from V and 2 bases from J, the junction contained 5 bases not matched to a gene. This CDR3 has 16 residues. Looked up from germline, CDR1 is SGHDT and CDR2 is YYEEEE. The CDR3 DNA reads as TGTGCCAGCAGCTTGGACAGGGGTCGGGGCAATCAGCCCCAGCATTTT. Its translation: CASSLDRGRGNQPQHF.

This clone was recorded a few times. The rearrangement links TRBV30 to TRBJ1-6, with 7 bases fitting TRBD1. The CDR3 totals 18 residues. V trimming: 3 bases; J trimming: 0 bases; junction bases outside the gene matches: 11. Germline loops: CDR1 GTSNPN, CDR2 SVGIG (reference sequence). The chain's CDR3 is CAWRERGRGSSYNSPLHF. Written as DNA, the CDR3 is TGTGCCTGGAGAGAAAGGGGCAGGGGGAGCTCCTATAATTCACCCCTCCACTTT.

The J gene is TRBJ2-5, the V gene TRBV6-1; 9 bases map to TRBD2. The CDR3 sequence is 15 residues long. The ends lost 5 bases at V and 3 bases at J; junction bases unmatched: 7. Germline V CDR1 and CDR2: MNHNS, SASEGT. The DNA for the CDR3 is TGTGCCAGCAGTAGAAGCGGGGGGCCCGAAGAGACCCAGTACTTC. It translates to CASSRSGGPEETQYF.

The J gene is TRBJ1-5, the V gene TRBV5-1; D possibly corresponds to TRBD1 (6 bases). Germline assignment: CDR1 SGHRS and CDR2 YFSETQ. The CDR3 has 15 residues. Between the trimmed V and J ends, which lost 0 bases and 5 bases, there was a span of 12 bases. The CDR3 DNA reads as TGCGCCAGCAGCTTGGTTGGGGGCCCTGATCAGCCCCAGCATTTT. Encoded protein: CASSLVGGPDQPQHF.

This clone has just a few counts. The chain carries TRBV9 and TRBJ1-5; 7 nucleotides line up with TRBD1. V lost 3 bases to trimming and J lost 2 bases; unmatched junction nucleotides: 2. This CDR3 region has 14 residues. CDR1 and CDR2 from the germline V gene are SGDLS and YYNGEE. CDR3 DNA: TGTGCCAGCAGCGGACAGGGACGCAATCAGCCCCAGCATTTT. This sequence encodes CASSGQGRNQPQHF. The variable domain in full, completed from reference TRBV9 and TRBJ1-5, reads DSGVTQTPKHLITATGQRVTLRCSPRSGDLSVYWYQQSLDQGLQFLIQYYNGEERAKGNILERFSAQQFPDLHSELNLSSLELGDSALYFCASSGQGRNQPQHFGDGTRLSIL.

The V and J genes are TRBV10-3 and TRBJ1-4, with TRBD1 matching 10 bases. The trim removed 6 bases at V and 7 bases at J, leaving 8 bases unmatched. CDR3 length: 15 amino acids. Germline CDR1 reads ENHRY; CDR2 reads SYGVKD. This CDR3 reads CAISADRGLAEKLFF. CDR3 DNA sequence: TGTGCCATCAGCGCAGACAGGGGGCTAGCTGAAAAACTGTTTTTT.

This chain links TRBV7-6 with TRBJ2-7; TRBD1 aligns across 7 bases. This CDR3 has 15 amino acids. Germline CDR1 and CDR2: SGHVS and FNYEAQ. V gave up 0 bases and J gave up 6 bases; unmatched junction bases: 8. The CDR3 DNA reads TGTGCCAGCAGCTTAGCCGGGACAGCGGAAGGCGAGCAGTACTTC. Translated: CASSLAGTAEGEQYF.

Only one count was recorded for this clone. V usage is TRBV9 and J usage is TRBJ1-3; maybe TRBD1 (6 bases). Trimming took 4 bases from V and 1 from J, leaving 15 bases between them. There are 16 residues in the CDR3. Germline CDR1 SGDLS, CDR2 YYNGEE. Written as DNA, the CDR3 is TGTGCCAGCAGCACTACCCTAGGGGGATCTGGAAACACCATATATTTT. Translating it yields CASSTTLGGSGNTIYF.

In this sample, this clone turned up once. The chain carries TRBV11-1 and TRBJ2-5; TRBD1 aligns across 12 bases. The end of the DNA fits TRBJ2-7 better, so the J call may be wrong. Germline values: CDR1 SGHAT, CDR2 FQDESV (reference sequence). The CDR3 is made up of 15 amino acids. The CDR3 sequence: CASSWDRGRTYEQYF. As DNA, the CDR3 is TGTGCCAGCAGCTGGGACAGGGGGCGGACCTACGAGCAGTACTTC.

The genes are TRBV5-1 and TRBJ1-3; D is undetermined. V lost 0 bases and J lost 1, with 11 bases in between. CDR1 and CDR2 from the germline V gene are SGHRS and YFSETQ. The CDR3 has 16 amino acids. The DNA of the CDR3 is TGCGCCAGCAGCTTGGCCCAGGTACGGTCTGGAAACACCATATATTTT. Its translation is CASSLAQVRSGNTIYF.

V is TRBV4-1 and J is TRBJ1-6; no definite D call. Germline V gene lookup returns CDR1 MGHRA and CDR2 YSYEKL. CDR3 length: 11 amino acids. Trimming cost V 1 base and J 16 bases, with 8 bases left between them. The CDR3 nucleotides are TGCGCCAGCAGCCAAGTTGGAGTACTCCACTTT. Its protein is CASSQVGVLHF.

This clone was counted a few times. The genes are TRBV6-6 and TRBJ2-7; D is perhaps TRBD1 (5 bases). The germline V and J ends were trimmed by 0 bases and 4 bases, with 10 bases remaining between them. The CDR3 has 14 residues. The germline gives CDR1 MNHNY, CDR2 SVGAGI (reference sequence). This CDR3 reads CASSYSQGTYEQYF. DNA of the CDR3: TGTGCCAGCAGTTACTCCCAGGGTACTTACGAGCAGTACTTC.

J is TRBJ2-6 and V is TRBV2; 8 bases match TRBD1. Germline CDR1 SNHLY, CDR2 FYNNEI. Unmatched junction bases numbered 10, after V lost 3 bases and J lost 0 bases. The CDR3 loop spans 19 amino acids. The CDR3 nucleotides read TGTGCCAGCAGTGATCCTGGACAGGGAAGAATCTCTGGGGCCAACGTCCTGACTTTC. It codes for CASSDPGQGRISGANVLTF.

Only one count was recorded for this clone. The chain carries TRBV14 and TRBJ2-4; D call uncertain. The CDR3 is 19 amino acids. Trimming took 0 bases from V and 0 from J, leaving 18 bases between them. Germline loops: CDR1 SGHDN, CDR2 FVKESK. As DNA, the CDR3 is TGTGCCAGCAGCCAAGATCTAAGCACAGCCGATCTAGCCAAAAACATTCAGTACTTC. The encoded protein is CASSQDLSTADLAKNIQYF.